This TCR beta chain stems from a study of T cell clones after liver transplantation. Sequencing used immunoSEQ multiplex PCR; TCRdb keeps in-frame clones, though not all of them. Found here are under 85,000 clones, 80% of them singletons; the top ten hold approximately 0.79%. Sorting of unstimulated PBMCs yielded separate CD3+CD4+ and CD3+CD8+ fractions. Germline assignment: CDR1 SGHRS and CDR2 YFSETQ. CDR3 length: 14 amino acids. Trimming removed 4 bases at V and 4 bases at J, with 11 bases between. The TCR was taken from a human patient who received a liver transplant. The T cells may partly be graft donor cells. This rearrangement joins TRBV5-1 to TRBJ1-4; D remains unclear. The sample was CD4+ T cells from blood, taken 12 months after liver transplant. CDR3 DNA sequence: TGCGCCAGCAGCCGGGGAAACAATAATGAAAAACTGTTTTTT. Its protein product is CASSRGNNNEKLFF.